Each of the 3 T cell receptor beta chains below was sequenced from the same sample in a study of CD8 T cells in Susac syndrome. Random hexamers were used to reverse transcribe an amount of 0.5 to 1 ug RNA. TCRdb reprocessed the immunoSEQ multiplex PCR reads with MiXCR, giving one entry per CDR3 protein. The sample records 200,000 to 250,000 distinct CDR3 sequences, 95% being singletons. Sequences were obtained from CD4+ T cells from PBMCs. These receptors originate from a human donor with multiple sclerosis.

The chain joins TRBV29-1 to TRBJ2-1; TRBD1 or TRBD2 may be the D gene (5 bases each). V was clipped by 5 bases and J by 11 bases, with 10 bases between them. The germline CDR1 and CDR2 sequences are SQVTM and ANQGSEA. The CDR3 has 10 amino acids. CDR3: CSVSGAQQFF. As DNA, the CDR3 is TGCAGCGTTTCCGGGGCCCAGCAGTTCTTC.

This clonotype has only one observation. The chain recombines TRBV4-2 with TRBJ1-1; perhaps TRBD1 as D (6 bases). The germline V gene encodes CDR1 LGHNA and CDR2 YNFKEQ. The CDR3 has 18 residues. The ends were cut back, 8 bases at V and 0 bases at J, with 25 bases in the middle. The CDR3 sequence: CASGPIGEWGLMNTEAFF. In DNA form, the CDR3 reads TGTGCCAGCGGTCCGATTGGGGAATGGGGGCTAATGAACACTGAAGCTTTCTTT.

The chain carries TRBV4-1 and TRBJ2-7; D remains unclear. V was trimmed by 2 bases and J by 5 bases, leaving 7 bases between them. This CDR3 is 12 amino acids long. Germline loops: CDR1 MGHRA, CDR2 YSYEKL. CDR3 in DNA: TGCGCCAGCAGCCAATTCCCTCACGAGCAGTACTTC. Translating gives CASSQFPHEQYF.